The 27 T cell receptor beta chains below all came from one sample that was sequenced in a study of blood T cell repertoires in COVID-19. Sequenced by immunoSEQ multiplex PCR; TCRdb stores in-frame clones only, minus some. This table has approximately 400,000 clones, roughly 80% appearing once. Material: PBMCs or T cells enriched from blood (not recorded which). These receptors all stem from a woman aged 45-59 years who had recovered from COVID-19.

The V call is TRBV6-5, the J call TRBJ1-2; possibly TRBD1 for D (5 bases). Germline CDR1 MNHEY, CDR2 SVGAGI. Trimming cost V 10 bases and J 2 bases, with 14 bases left between them. There are 13 residues in the CDR3. The CDR3 spells CAIRPQGNYGYTF. For the CDR3, the DNA is TGTGCCATCCGCCCCCAGGGCAACTATGGCTACACCTTC.

This clone was seen once. The gene calls are TRBV9 and TRBJ2-3, with 10 nucleotides matching TRBD1. V shed 0 bases and J 6 bases; nucleotides not matched to a gene: 10. CDR1 SGDLS and CDR2 YYNGEE come from the germline V gene. The CDR3 is 17 residues long. The DNA of the CDR3 is TGTGCCAGCAGCGTAGGGGCCCGACAGGGGGCGAAGGATACGCAGTATTTT. Its translation: CASSVGARQGAKDTQYF.

The chain joins TRBV4-3 to TRBJ1-3; D possibly corresponds to TRBD1 (5 bases). V was trimmed by 0 bases and J by 2 bases, leaving 11 bases between them. CDR3 size: 16 residues. CDR1 is LGHNA, CDR2 YSLEER, per germline. CDR3: CASSQDLAGTGNTIYF. For the CDR3, the DNA is TGCGCCAGCAGCCAAGATCTCGCAGGGACTGGAAACACCATATATTTT.

The chain joins TRBV7-3 to TRBJ1-2, with TRBD1 matching over 7 bases. The CDR3 runs to 15 residues. Germline assignment: CDR1 SGHTA and CDR2 FQGTGA. With V trimmed by 6 bases and J by 2 bases, 9 bases remained unmatched. CDR3: CASRPTGSGNYGYTF. CDR3 sequence (DNA): TGTGCCAGCAGACCGACAGGGTCAGGAAACTATGGCTACACCTTC.

V usage is TRBV7-3 and J usage is TRBJ2-1; TRBD1 agrees at 9 bases. The CDR3 is 16 residues long. V lost 5 bases and J lost 2; bases outside the gene matches: 7. Germline CDR1 and CDR2: SGHTA and FQGTGA. The CDR3 nucleotides are TGTGCCAGCAGCGCACGGACAGGGGCGACCTACAATGAGCAGTTCTTC. Its translation is CASSARTGATYNEQFF.

The chain combines TRBV13 with TRBJ1-3, with TRBD1 matching over 7 bases. The germline V gene has CDR1 PRHDT and CDR2 FYEKMQ (reference sequence). The CDR3 loop spans 16 amino acids. The V and J ends lost 1 base and 3 bases, in that order; junction bases with no gene match: 6. DNA for the CDR3: TGTGCCAGCAGCTTAGAGTTGCAGGGGGATGGAAACACCATATATTTT. It yields the protein CASSLELQGDGNTIYF. Supplemented by reference TRBV13 and TRBJ1-3, the full variable domain reads AAGVIQSPRHLIKEKRETATLKCYPIPRHDTVYWYQQGPGQDPQFLISFYEKMQSDKGSIPDRFSAQQFSDYHSELNMSSLELGDSALYFCASSLELQGDGNTIYFGEGSWLTVV.

This clone was observed once. V gene TRBV12-3 or TRBV12-4 combines with J gene TRBJ2-2; no reliable D call. The CDR3 covers 10 residues. Trimming removed 6 bases from V and 6 bases from J, with 2 bases in between. The CDR3: CASSSGELFF. The CDR3, as DNA: TGTGCCAGCAGCTCCGGGGAGCTGTTTTTT.

The chain has TRBV5-1 and TRBJ2-5; 8 positions match TRBD2. The ends lost 1 base at V and 0 bases at J; junction bases unmatched: 2. From germline, CDR1 is SGHRS and CDR2 YFSETQ. The CDR3 totals 15 residues. DNA for the CDR3: TGCGCCAGCAGCTTGACTAGCGGATACCAAGAGACCCAGTACTTC. This sequence encodes CASSLTSGYQETQYF.

This clone has a handful of counts. V gene TRBV29-1 combines with J gene TRBJ1-1; tentative D call: TRBD1 (6 bases). Trimming pared 3 bases from V and 10 bases from J, leaving 12 bases between. Germline CDR1 reads SQVTM; CDR2 reads ANQGSEA. CDR3 length equals 11 residues. The CDR3 is CSVDSGEGAFF. CDR3 in DNA: TGCAGCGTTGACTCAGGGGAAGGAGCTTTCTTT.

This sequence joins TRBV7-8 and TRBJ1-2, with no clear D. Trimming stripped 0 bases from V and 5 bases from J, with 10 bases between. The length of the CDR3 is 14 residues. Per the germline V gene, CDR1 is SGHVS and CDR2 is FQNEAQ. In DNA form, the CDR3 reads TGTGCCAGCAGCTTAGCCGGCCAGACATATGGCTACACCTTC. The encoded protein is CASSLAGQTYGYTF.

The chain combines TRBV6-4 with TRBJ1-1; 7 nucleotides line up with TRBD1. This CDR3 is 15 amino acids long. From germline, CDR1 is MRHNA and CDR2 SNTAGT. V trimming: 2 bases; J trimming: 0 bases; junction bases outside the gene matches: 3. The CDR3 nucleotides read TGTGCCAGCAGTGACCACAGGGGAATGAACACTGAAGCTTTCTTT. Its protein is CASSDHRGMNTEAFF.

CDR3 DNA: TGTGCCAGCAGTTCGTTGAGCGGGAGCCCCTACGAGCAGTACTTC. It codes for CASSSLSGSPYEQYF. The gene calls are TRBV5-4 and TRBJ2-7, with 8 bases fitting TRBD2. The trim removed 5 bases at V and 2 bases at J, leaving 9 bases unmatched. Germline lookup yields CDR1 SGHNT and CDR2 YYREEE (reference sequence). The CDR3 sequence is 15 residues long. The whole variable domain, filled in from reference TRBV5-4 and TRBJ2-7, reads ETGVTQSPTHLIKTRGQQVTLRCSSQSGHNTVSWYQQALGQGPQFIFQYYREEENGRGNFPPRFSGLQFPNYSSELNVNALELDDSALYLCASSSLSGSPYEQYFGPGTRLTVT.

This rearrangement joins TRBV7-3 to TRBJ2-1, with TRBD1 as a possible D gene (7 bases). V was cut by 5 bases and J by 2 bases, with 13 bases left in between. This CDR3 has 15 amino acids. CDR1 is SGHTA, CDR2 FQGTGA, per germline. In DNA form, the CDR3 reads TGTGCCAGCAGCCGGACAGGAGGGCCCTACAATGAGCAGTTCTTC. Its translation is CASSRTGGPYNEQFF.

The V call is TRBV7-9, the J call TRBJ2-7, with D perhaps TRBD1 (6 bases). In germline, CDR1 is SEHNR, CDR2 FQNEAQ (reference sequence). The CDR3 sequence is 17 residues long. Trimming removed 3 bases from V and 6 bases from J, with 24 bases in between. The CDR3 spells CASSFTSGEKFQGEQYF. DNA of the CDR3: TGTGCCAGCAGCTTTACCTCAGGGGAAAAATTCCAGGGCGAGCAGTACTTC.

V is TRBV30 and J is TRBJ1-3; D gene ambiguous. The CDR3 is made up of 13 amino acids. Germline CDR1 reads GTSNPN; CDR2 reads SVGIG (reference sequence). V was pared by 5 bases and J by 0 bases, with 8 bases between. This chain's CDR3 is CAWGRSSGNTIYF. In nucleotides, the CDR3 is TGTGCCTGGGGACGGAGCTCTGGAAACACCATATATTTT.

This clone was found once. The rearrangement joins TRBV15 to TRBJ1-3; TRBD1 might be the D (5 bases). Trimming pared 0 bases from V and 9 bases from J, leaving 12 bases between. Germline assignment: CDR1 LNHNV and CDR2 YYDKDF (reference sequence). The CDR3 runs to 14 residues. CDR3 residues: CATSRDRQGSTIYF. CDR3 DNA sequence: TGTGCCACCAGCAGAGATCGCCAGGGATCCACCATATATTTT.

This sequence joins TRBV29-1 and TRBJ1-2; 8 bases are a match to TRBD1. The V gene's germline CDR1 is SQVTM and CDR2 ANQGSEA. The CDR3 sequence is 14 residues long. The J segment lost 7 bases and the V segment lost 1 base, leaving 8 bases of the junction unmatched. CDR3 bases: TGCAGCGTTGAAGGGGGGACAGGCCTAAGTGGCTACACCTTC. Translation gives CSVEGGTGLSGYTF.

The chain couples TRBV6-2 or TRBV6-3 to TRBJ1-1; perhaps TRBD1 as D (6 bases). The CDR3 is made up of 19 amino acids. CDR1 and CDR2 (germline): MNHEY, SVGEGT. V was shortened by 2 bases and J by 0 bases, with 22 bases between the two germline ends. CDR3 nucleotide sequence: TGTGCCAGCAGTTACCGCCGGGGCACAGGGTCGAAAATGAACACTGAAGCTTTCTTT. Amino acids: CASSYRRGTGSKMNTEAFF.

The chain links TRBV14 to TRBJ2-5; 11 bases line up with TRBD1. The V segment lost 4 bases and the J segment 4 bases; nucleotides outside the gene matches: 11. Germline values: CDR1 SGHDN, CDR2 FVKESK. CDR3 length equals 17 residues. CDR3 residues: CASSPHLGQGGRETQYF. CDR3 sequence (DNA): TGTGCCAGCAGCCCTCACCTGGGACAGGGGGGACGAGAGACCCAGTACTTC. Looking up the rest from reference TRBV14 and TRBJ2-5 gives the full variable domain: EAGVTQFPSHSVIEKGQTVTLRCDPISGHDNLYWYRRVMGKEIKFLLHFVKESKQDESGMPNNRFLAERTGGTYSTLKVQPAELEDSGVYFCASSPHLGQGGRETQYFGPGTRLLVL.

The table lists this clone with a few counts. The gene calls are TRBV29-1 and TRBJ1-2, with D possibly being TRBD1 (6 bases). This CDR3 has 15 amino acids. Between the trimmed V and J ends, which lost 7 bases and 0 bases, there was a span of 18 bases. Germline V gene lookup returns CDR1 SQVTM and CDR2 ANQGSEA. This CDR3 is CSGSVGASSNYGYTF. The CDR3 DNA reads as TGCAGCGGCTCGGTGGGGGCTTCCTCTAACTATGGCTACACCTTC.

This chain uses TRBV4-3 with TRBJ1-1; a weak D match, TRBD1 (6 bases). This CDR3 has 15 residues. Looked up from germline, CDR1 is LGHNA and CDR2 is YSLEER. The V end was cut by 1 base, the J end by 11 bases, with 20 bases between. The CDR3 DNA sequence: TGCGCCAGCAGCCAAGCCCTTCGAGGGGGGGGGCAGGCTTTCTTT. Its translation is CASSQALRGGGQAFF.

This clone was observed a handful of times. This rearrangement joins TRBV2 to TRBJ1-2; D not certain. Germline values: CDR1 SNHLY, CDR2 FYNNEI. This CDR3 has 14 residues. The germline V and J ends were trimmed by 3 bases and 0 bases, with 8 bases remaining between them. CDR3 DNA: TGTGCCAGCAGTGACAGTGGAGCTAACTATGGCTACACCTTC. Its protein is CASSDSGANYGYTF. Full variable domain (rest looked up from reference TRBV2 and TRBJ1-2): EPEVTQTPSHQVTQMGQEVILRCVPISNHLYFYWYRQILGQKVEFLVSFYNNEISEKSEIFDDQFSVERPDGSNFTLKIRSTKLEDSAMYFCASSDSGANYGYTFGSGTRLTVV.

The rearrangement uses TRBV30 and TRBJ2-5; 7 bases align to TRBD1. Germline trimming cut 2 bases from V and 5 bases from J; bases unmatched to any gene: 8. The CDR3 contains 14 residues. The germline CDR1 and CDR2 sequences are GTSNPN and SVGIG (reference sequence). The CDR3 is CAWSNNRGRETQYF. The CDR3 nucleotides are TGTGCCTGGAGTAACAACAGGGGAAGGGAGACCCAGTACTTC. The entire variable domain, with the rest obtained from reference TRBV30 and TRBJ2-5, is as follows: SQTIHQWPATLVQPVGSPLSLECTVEGTSNPNLYWYRQAAGRGLQLLFYSVGIGQISSEVPQNLSASRPQDRQFILSSKKLLLSDSGFYLCAWSNNRGRETQYFGPGTRLLVL.

This clone appeared once. The rearrangement joins TRBV4-3 to TRBJ2-1; weak D call: TRBD2 (6 bases). Trimming shortened V by 2 bases and J by 6 bases, and 17 bases separated the two germline ends. Per germline, CDR1 LGHNA and CDR2 YSLEER. CDR3 length: 16 residues. The CDR3 DNA reads as TGCGCCAGCAGCCAACCGGGGCCCGGGGGAGGCAATGAGCAGTTCTTC. Translation: CASSQPGPGGGNEQFF.

The CDR3, as DNA: TGTGCCATCAGTGGGGTTGGTAGCGGGAGGGCCGCCGAGCTGTTTTTT. Its translation: CAISGVGSGRAAELFF. The V call is TRBV10-3, the J call TRBJ2-2; 11 positions agree with TRBD2. The ends lost 4 bases at V and 11 bases at J; junction bases unmatched: 12. The CDR3 has 16 residues. Germline CDR1 reads ENHRY; CDR2 reads SYGVKD.

The chain couples TRBV5-4 to TRBJ1-4; weak D call: TRBD1 (6 bases). The CDR3 totals 15 residues. CDR1 and CDR2 from the germline V gene are SGHNT and YYREEE (reference sequence). V was pared by 5 bases and J by 2 bases, with 13 bases between. As DNA, the CDR3 is TGTGCCAGCAGTTACGCCGGACAGACTAATGAAAAACTGTTTTTT. Its translation: CASSYAGQTNEKLFF.

V is TRBV21-1 and J is TRBJ1-2; TRBD1 is taken as the D call from the table, unchecked against the DNA. TRBV21-1 is an annotated pseudogene. The CDR3 spans 20 residues. The CDR3 is CASSPKVAPRGTGLNYGYTF. Written as DNA, the CDR3 is TGTGCCAGCAGCCCAAAAGTGGCCCCCAGGGGAACCGGATTAAACTATGGCTACACCTTC.